This T cell receptor beta chain was sequenced for a study of blood T cells in healthy people across ages. It was with a sample-barcoded 5' primer and a J-beta primer mix that a second PCR of about 6 to 12 cycles was run. All samples gave at least 2.5 million CDR3-containing paired-end reads. Via MiXCR, TCRdb re-called the 5' RACE reads, giving one row per CDR3 protein. Of about 1.5 million distinct CDR3 sequences in the sample, around 40% were seen once. This clonotype was observed once. Its antigen is unknown. Study results and caveats: Unsorted PBMCs prevented conclusive naive versus antigen-experienced comparison.

Each donor supplied around 9.9 milliliters of peripheral blood. This receptor was taken from a woman younger than 35 in good health. Sequenced: blood.

The CDR3 DNA reads as TGTGCCAGCAGCGTAGGGGATCGGGGCTGGGGCTACACCTTC. This encodes CASSVGDRGWGYTF. The V and J genes are TRBV9 and TRBJ1-2; possibly TRBD1 for D (5 bases). V was shortened by 0 bases and J by 8 bases, with 14 bases between the two germline ends. Per germline, CDR1 SGDLS and CDR2 YYNGEE. The CDR3 is 14 residues long.